These 16 T cell receptor beta chains came from one sample sequenced in a study of neurological immune-mediated disorders (dated by TCRdb to the late 2010s). Receptor amplification or capture employed 5' RACE. The data were produced on an Illumina HiSeq 2500. In TCRdb, the public reads were trimmed at Q25 with fastp and aligned with MiXCR, with productive beta chains retained. Each entry is one CDR3 protein sequence, shown with its most common DNA and genes. The sample yields 45,000 to 50,000 distinct CDR3 sequences; around 4.5% were counted once. The top ten clonotypes cover 5.5% to 6.5% of the sample. The sequenced sample consisted of PBMCs. The receptors shown here come from a woman aged 60-75 years with multiple sclerosis.

This clonotype was observed a few times. The chain employs TRBV3-1 and TRBJ1-2; 9 nucleotides line up with TRBD1. Germline V gene sequence: CDR1 LGHDT, CDR2 YNNKEL (reference sequence). V was clipped by 1 base and J by 6 bases; unmatched bases: 6. There are 15 residues in the CDR3. The CDR3 DNA reads as TGTGCCAGCAGCCAAGGAGGACAGGGGCAAAATGGCTACACCTTC. It yields the protein CASSQGGQGQNGYTF.

This clonotype was counted ten times or more. This sequence joins TRBV4-1 and TRBJ2-5; maybe TRBD1 (5 bases). The germline V and J ends were trimmed by 2 bases and 1 base, with 14 bases remaining between them. This CDR3 has 16 amino acids. CDR1 is MGHRA and CDR2 is YSYEKL in the germline V gene. The CDR3 nucleotides read TGCGCCAGCAGCCAATCTCAAGGGGCTACCCAAGAGACCCAGTACTTC. This sequence encodes CASSQSQGATQETQYF.

This clonotype came up many times. This sequence joins TRBV24-1 and TRBJ1-5; 8 nucleotides match TRBD1. Trimming cost V 3 bases and J 4 bases; bases outside gene matches: 7. CDR3 size: 16 residues. Germline-derived CDR1 and CDR2 are KGHDR and SFDVKD. In DNA form, the CDR3 reads TGTGCCACCAGTGATATGACAGGGGAAGCTAATCAGCCCCAGCATTTT. This sequence encodes CATSDMTGEANQPQHF.

This clonotype was found many times. The chain employs TRBV15 and TRBJ1-5; no clear D. V was cut by 3 bases and J by 4 bases, with 13 bases left in between. Germline V gives CDR1 LNHNV, CDR2 YYDKDF (reference sequence). This CDR3 spans 15 amino acids. The CDR3 DNA reads as TGTGCCACCAGCAGTAAGACAAGGAATAATCAGCCCCAGCATTTT. Amino acids: CATSSKTRNNQPQHF.

The chain couples TRBV5-8 to TRBJ1-4; D gene unclear. The CDR3 contains 13 residues. The germline gives CDR1 SGHTS, CDR2 YDEGEE. The V end lost 4 bases, the J end lost 3 bases, and 7 bases lay between the germline ends. CDR3 nucleotides: TGTGCCAGCAGCATTGGGGCTAATGAAAAACTGTTTTTT. This translates into CASSIGANEKLFF. The full variable domain, completed using reference TRBV5-8 and TRBJ1-4, is EAGVTQSPTHLIKTRGQQATLRCSPISGHTSVYWYQQALGLGLQFLLWYDEGEERNRGNFPPRFSGRQFPNYSSELNVNALELEDSALYLCASSIGANEKLFFGSGTQLSVL.

V and J are TRBV7-8 and TRBJ2-7, with D maybe TRBD1 (6 bases). The V and J ends lost 5 bases and 7 bases respectively, with 18 bases between them. Germline V lookup: CDR1 SGHVS, CDR2 FQNEAQ. This CDR3 is 14 amino acids long. Here the CDR3 reads CASSAPGTKGEQYF. The CDR3 region has the DNA TGTGCCAGCAGCGCCCCCGGGACAAAAGGGGAGCAGTACTTC.

Turning to this clonotype: The junction differs from germline at one of its ends, possibly a read error. The J gene is TRBJ1-5, the V gene TRBV25-1; the D is unclear. The CDR3 consists of 13 residues. Germline values: CDR1 MGHDK, CDR2 SYGVNS. DNA of the CDR3: TGTGCCAGCAGTGAATATGGAGTTCAGCCCCAGAATTTT. As protein: CASSEYGVQPQNF.

This clonotype was detected many times. The chain carries TRBV20-1 and TRBJ2-5; D is tentatively TRBD1 or TRBD2 (5 bases each). This CDR3 has 12 amino acids. CDR1 is DFQATT, CDR2 SNEGSKA, per germline (reference sequence). The V gene lost 5 bases and the J gene lost 5 bases, with 12 bases spanning the gap. The CDR3 is CSARDGQETQYF. The CDR3 nucleotides read TGCAGTGCTCGGGACGGTCAGGAGACCCAGTACTTC.

This clonotype was seen ten or more times. At one of its ends the junction is not consistent with the germline gene, which may arise from a read error. The CDR3 reads CSARGYRGGNEQFF. For the CDR3, the DNA is TGCAGTGCAAGAGGATACAGGGGTGGAAATGAGCAGTTCTTC. V gene TRBV20-1 combines with J gene TRBJ2-1; 7 bases match TRBD1. The CDR3 is made up of 14 amino acids. Germline CDR1 and CDR2: DFQATT and SNEGSKA (reference sequence).

There are many counts of this clonotype. The rearrangement uses TRBV5-1 and TRBJ2-5; 8 bases match TRBD1. This CDR3 is 14 amino acids long. Trimming took 4 bases from V and 3 from J; bases not matched to a gene: 5. Germline CDR1 and CDR2: SGHRS and YFSETQ. The CDR3 loop is CASSKQGAEETQYF. The CDR3 region has the DNA TGCGCCAGCAGCAAGCAGGGGGCTGAAGAGACCCAGTACTTC. Full variable domain (outside the CDR3, taken from reference TRBV5-1 and TRBJ2-5): KAGVTQTPRYLIKTRGQQVTLSCSPISGHRSVSWYQQTPGQGLQFLFEYFSETQRNKGNFPGRFSGRQFSNSRSEMNVSTLELGDSALYLCASSKQGAEETQYFGPGTRLLVL.

This clonotype was detected a few times. The chain uses TRBV19 and TRBJ2-1; D is possibly TRBD2 (6 bases). Germline CDR1 is LNHDA and CDR2 is SQIVND (reference sequence). CDR3 length: 14 residues. The germline V and J ends were trimmed by 9 bases and 10 bases, with 22 bases remaining between them. The CDR3 coding sequence is TGTGCCAGCTCCAGACTTCAAGGCGGGGTGGAGCAGTTCTTC. This encodes CASSRLQGGVEQFF.

This clonotype was found many times. The rearrangement uses TRBV20-1 and TRBJ1-4; 10 nucleotides line up with TRBD1. The CDR3 consists of 14 residues. J was trimmed by 3 bases and V by 6 bases; bases with no gene match: 4. Germline V gene sequence: CDR1 DFQATT, CDR2 SNEGSKA (reference sequence). The CDR3 coding sequence is TGCAGTGCCCGACAGGGGGCTTCTAATGAAAAACTGTTTTTT. This encodes CSARQGASNEKLFF.

The V call is TRBV20-1, the J call TRBJ1-2; D gene unclear. Trimming removed 6 bases from V and 3 bases from J, with 11 bases in between. The CDR3 consists of 12 residues. Per the germline V gene, CDR1 is DFQATT and CDR2 is SNEGSKA (reference sequence). The CDR3 region is CSAPSGHYGYTF. Written as DNA, the CDR3 is TGCAGTGCCCCGAGCGGACACTATGGCTACACCTTC.

This clonotype has a count of ten or more. The V call is TRBV10-3, the J call TRBJ2-7; possibly TRBD2 for D (6 bases). This CDR3 has 14 amino acids. The V end was cut by 2 bases, the J end by 3 bases, with 11 bases between. Germline assignment: CDR1 ENHRY and CDR2 SYGVKD. DNA of the CDR3: TGTGCCATCAGTGAGGCTGGGACTTTCTACGAGCAGTACTTC. Translating it yields CAISEAGTFYEQYF.

This clonotype has at least ten counts. The chain employs TRBV6-2 or TRBV6-3 and TRBJ1-1; 7 nucleotides line up with TRBD1. This CDR3 has 14 residues. Germline CDR1 and CDR2: MNHEY and SVGEGT. J lost 2 bases, V lost 6 bases, and 6 bases had no gene match. In DNA, the CDR3 is TGTGCCAGCAGCACGGGACAGATTAACACTGAAGCTTTCTTT. It codes for CASSTGQINTEAFF.

This clonotype has a count of ten or more. This chain connects TRBV4-3 to TRBJ2-5, with TRBD2 identical over 8 bases. The CDR3 extends over 13 amino acids. Germline V gene sequence: CDR1 LGHNA, CDR2 YSLEER. Trimming at V came to 9 bases and at J to 1 base, leaving 4 bases not matched to a gene. The CDR3: CASSAGAQETQYF. The CDR3 coding sequence is TGCGCCAGTTCAGCGGGGGCCCAAGAGACCCAGTACTTC.